This TCR beta chain came from a study of CD8 T cells in ankylosing spondylitis. Broader study findings: A TCR beta motif made of under 10 highly homologous variants seemed typical of ankylosing spondylitis blood.

This clonotype showed up just a few times. Its specificity is unknown. MiXCR was run by TCRdb on the 5' RACE reads, yielding one entry per CDR3 protein. The sample lists 700,000 or so distinct CDR3 sequences; 15% to 20% were seen once. The sequenced sample was blood, either unsorted or a sorted T cell fraction (not recorded which). The sequence was obtained from a male donor with ankylosing spondylitis.

The CDR3 nucleotides are TGTGCCAGCAGCTTACGTGAGCAGTTCTTC. This gives the protein CASSLREQFF. The genes are TRBV7-2 and TRBJ2-1; D ambiguous. Trimming took off 2 bases at V and 9 bases at J, with 2 bases between the two ends. This CDR3 has 10 residues. Germline V gene data show CDR1 as SGHTA and CDR2 as FQGNSA. The complete variable domain, with remaining parts taken from reference TRBV7-2 and TRBJ2-1, reads GAGVSQSPSNKVTEKGKDVELRCDPISGHTALYWYRQSLGQGLEFLIYFQGNSAPDKSGLPSDRFSAERTGGSVSTLTIQRTQQEDSAVYLCASSLREQFFGPGTRLTVL.